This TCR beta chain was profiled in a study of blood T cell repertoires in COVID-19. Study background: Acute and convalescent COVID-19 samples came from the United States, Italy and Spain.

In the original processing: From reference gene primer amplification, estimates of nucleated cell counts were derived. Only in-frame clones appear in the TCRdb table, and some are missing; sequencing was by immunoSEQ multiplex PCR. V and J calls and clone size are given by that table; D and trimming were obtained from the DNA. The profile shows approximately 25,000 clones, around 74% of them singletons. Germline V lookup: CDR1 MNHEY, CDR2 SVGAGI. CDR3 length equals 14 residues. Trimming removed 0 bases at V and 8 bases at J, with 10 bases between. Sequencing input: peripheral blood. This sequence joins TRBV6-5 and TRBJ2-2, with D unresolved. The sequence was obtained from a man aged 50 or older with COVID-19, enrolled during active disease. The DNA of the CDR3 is TGTGCCAGCAGTTACTCTTTCATCGAGGGGGAGCTGTTTTTT. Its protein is CASSYSFIEGELFF.